This paragraph covers one T cell receptor beta chain sequence. The identical CDR3 is also encoded by other nucleotide sequences in the sample. Using immunoSEQ multiplex PCR, the repertoire was profiled, and TCRdb retains in-frame clones only, with some absent. The table has 180,000 or so clones, 75% to 90% seen once; the top ten hold around 8%. These data originate in a study of blood T cell repertoires in COVID-19. Study-level background: Nucleic acid was either cDNA or gDNA, and it came from T cells, B-cell-depleted T cells, or PBMCs.

CDR1 and CDR2 (germline): MDHEN, SYDVKM. V lost 4 bases to trimming and J lost 2 bases, with 3 bases between them. The CDR3 sequence is 11 residues long. The J gene is TRBJ2-7, the V gene TRBV28; D uncertain. This receptor was obtained from an older woman with acute or convalescent COVID-19. The source material was peripheral blood. The CDR3 spells CASSSPYEQYF. CDR3 coding DNA: TGTGCCAGCAGTTCTCCCTACGAGCAGTACTTC.